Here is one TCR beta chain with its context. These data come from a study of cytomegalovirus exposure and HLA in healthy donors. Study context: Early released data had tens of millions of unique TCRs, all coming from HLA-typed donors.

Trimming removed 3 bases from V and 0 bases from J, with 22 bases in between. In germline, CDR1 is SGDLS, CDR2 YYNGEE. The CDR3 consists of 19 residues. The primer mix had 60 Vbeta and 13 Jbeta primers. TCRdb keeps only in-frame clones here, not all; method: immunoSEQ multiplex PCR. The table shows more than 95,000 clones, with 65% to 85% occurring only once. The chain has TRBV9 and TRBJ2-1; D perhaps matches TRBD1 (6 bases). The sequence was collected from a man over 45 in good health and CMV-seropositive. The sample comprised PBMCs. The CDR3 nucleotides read TGTGCCAGCAGCGGGTACACAGGGTTACTTCTCAGCTCCTACAATGAGCAGTTCTTC. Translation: CASSGYTGLLLSSYNEQFF. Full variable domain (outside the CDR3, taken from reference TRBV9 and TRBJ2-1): DSGVTQTPKHLITATGQRVTLRCSPRSGDLSVYWYQQSLDQGLQFLIQYYNGEERAKGNILERFSAQQFPDLHSELNLSSLELGDSALYFCASSGYTGLLLSSYNEQFFGPGTRLTVL.